The source of this T cell receptor (beta chain) is a study of T cell changes during pregnancy in multiple sclerosis. Assay used: immunoSEQ multiplex PCR; TCRdb lists only in-frame clones, some missing. The sample contains roughly 85,000 clones, about 89% of which appear only once. The receptor was derived from a female donor with multiple sclerosis, enrolled in a pregnancy study. Sequencing was performed on peripheral blood, taken in the first trimester of pregnancy.

CDR3 loop: CASSQDKAGNTTGELFF. The CDR3 DNA is TGTGCCAGCAGCCAAGATAAAGCGGGGAATACTACCGGGGAGCTGTTTTTT. The rearrangement joins TRBV14 to TRBJ2-2; 7 bases line up with TRBD2. CDR1 is SGHDN, CDR2 FVKESK, per germline. V was clipped by 0 bases and J by 5 bases; unmatched bases: 9. This CDR3 has 17 amino acids.